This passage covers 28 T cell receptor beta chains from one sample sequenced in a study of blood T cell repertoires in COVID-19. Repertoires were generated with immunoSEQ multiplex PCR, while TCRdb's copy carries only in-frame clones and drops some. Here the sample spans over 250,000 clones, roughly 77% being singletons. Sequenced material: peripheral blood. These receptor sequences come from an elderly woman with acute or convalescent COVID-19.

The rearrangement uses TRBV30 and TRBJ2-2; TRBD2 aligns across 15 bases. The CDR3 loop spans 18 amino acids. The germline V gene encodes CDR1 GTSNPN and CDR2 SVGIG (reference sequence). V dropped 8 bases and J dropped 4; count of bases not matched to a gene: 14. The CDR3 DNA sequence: TGTGCCCGATCTCGAGGGGGACTAGCGGGAGGAGGCACCGGGGAGCTGTTTTTT. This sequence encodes CARSRGGLAGGGTGELFF.

CDR3: CASSPGGGRRSYEQYF. The CDR3 DNA sequence: TGCGCCAGCAGCCCGGGTGGGGGGAGAAGGAGTTACGAGCAGTACTTC. The gene calls are TRBV4-1 and TRBJ2-7; a possible D gene is TRBD2 (6 bases). CDR1 and CDR2 (germline): MGHRA, YSYEKL. The ends were cut back, 4 bases at V and 4 bases at J, with 20 bases in the middle. The CDR3 has 16 residues.

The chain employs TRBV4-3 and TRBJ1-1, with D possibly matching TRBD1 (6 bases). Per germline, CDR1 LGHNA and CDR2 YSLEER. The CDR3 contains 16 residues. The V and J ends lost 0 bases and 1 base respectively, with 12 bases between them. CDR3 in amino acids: CASSQDRGMGNTEAFF. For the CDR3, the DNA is TGCGCCAGCAGCCAAGATAGGGGGATGGGGAACACTGAAGCTTTCTTT.

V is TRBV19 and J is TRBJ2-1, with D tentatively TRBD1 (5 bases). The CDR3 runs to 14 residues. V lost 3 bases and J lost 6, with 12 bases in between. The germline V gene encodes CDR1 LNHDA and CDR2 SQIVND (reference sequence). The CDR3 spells CASSILGPGNEQFF. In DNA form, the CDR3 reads TGTGCCAGTAGTATTCTGGGGCCTGGCAATGAGCAGTTCTTC.

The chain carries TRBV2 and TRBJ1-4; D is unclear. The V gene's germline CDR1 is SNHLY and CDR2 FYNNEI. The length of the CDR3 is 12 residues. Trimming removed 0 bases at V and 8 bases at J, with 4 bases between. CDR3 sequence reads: CASSEAREKLFF. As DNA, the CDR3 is TGTGCCAGCAGTGAAGCGCGGGAAAAACTGTTTTTT.

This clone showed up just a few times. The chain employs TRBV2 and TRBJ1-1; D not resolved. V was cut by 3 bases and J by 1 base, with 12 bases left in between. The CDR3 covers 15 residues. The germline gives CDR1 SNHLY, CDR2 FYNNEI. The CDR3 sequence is CASSEVGGPNTEAFF. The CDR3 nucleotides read TGTGCCAGCAGTGAGGTAGGAGGCCCGAACACTGAAGCTTTCTTT.

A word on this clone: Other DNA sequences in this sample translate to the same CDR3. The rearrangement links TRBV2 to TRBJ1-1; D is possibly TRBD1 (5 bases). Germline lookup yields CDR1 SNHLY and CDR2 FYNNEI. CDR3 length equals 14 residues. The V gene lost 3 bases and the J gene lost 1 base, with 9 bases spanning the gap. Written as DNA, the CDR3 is TGTGCCAGCAGTGAGGGACTGAGGAACACTGAAGCTTTCTTT. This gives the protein CASSEGLRNTEAFF.

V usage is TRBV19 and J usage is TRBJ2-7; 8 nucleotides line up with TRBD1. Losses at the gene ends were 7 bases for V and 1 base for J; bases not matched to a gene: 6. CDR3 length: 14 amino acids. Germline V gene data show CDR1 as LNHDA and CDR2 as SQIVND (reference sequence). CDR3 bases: TGTGCCAGTACCAACGGACAGGGATCCTACGAGCAGTACTTC. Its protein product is CASTNGQGSYEQYF.

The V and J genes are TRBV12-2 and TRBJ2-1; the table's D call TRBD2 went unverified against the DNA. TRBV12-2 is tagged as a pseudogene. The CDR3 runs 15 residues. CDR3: CASRLIPGVGNEQFF. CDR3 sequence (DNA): TGTGCAAGTCGTCTTATCCCGGGGGTTGGCAATGAGCAGTTCTTC.

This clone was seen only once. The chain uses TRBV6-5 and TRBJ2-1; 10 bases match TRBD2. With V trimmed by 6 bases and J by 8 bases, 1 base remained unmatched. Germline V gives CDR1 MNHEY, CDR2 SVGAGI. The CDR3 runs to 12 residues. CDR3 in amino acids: CASRTSGYEQFF. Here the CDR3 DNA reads TGTGCCAGCAGGACTAGCGGGTATGAGCAGTTCTTC.

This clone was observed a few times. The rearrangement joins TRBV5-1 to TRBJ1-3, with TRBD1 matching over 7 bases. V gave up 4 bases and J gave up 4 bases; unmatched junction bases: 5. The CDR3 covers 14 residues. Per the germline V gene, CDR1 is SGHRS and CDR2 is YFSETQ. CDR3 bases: TGCGCCAGCAGCACAGGACAGGCCGGAAACACCATATATTTT. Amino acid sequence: CASSTGQAGNTIYF.

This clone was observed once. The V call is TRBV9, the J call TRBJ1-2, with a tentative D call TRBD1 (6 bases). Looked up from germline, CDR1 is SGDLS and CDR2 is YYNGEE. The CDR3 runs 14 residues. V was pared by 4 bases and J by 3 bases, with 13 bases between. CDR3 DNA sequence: TGTGCCAGCAGCCCGCGAGGGGGGGACTATGGCTACACCTTC. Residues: CASSPRGGDYGYTF.

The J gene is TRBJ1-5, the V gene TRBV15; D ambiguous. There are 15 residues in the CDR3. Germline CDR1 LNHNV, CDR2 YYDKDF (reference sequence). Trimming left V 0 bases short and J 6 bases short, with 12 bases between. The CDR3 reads CATSRDGVGFQPQHF. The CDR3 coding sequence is TGTGCCACCAGCAGAGATGGCGTGGGCTTTCAGCCCCAGCATTTT. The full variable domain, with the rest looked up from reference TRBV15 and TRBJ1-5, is DAMVIQNPRYQVTQFGKPVTLSCSQTLNHNVMYWYQQKSSQAPKLLFHYYDKDFNNEADTPDNFQSRRPNTSFCFLDIRSPGLGDTAMYLCATSRDGVGFQPQHFGDGTRLSIL.

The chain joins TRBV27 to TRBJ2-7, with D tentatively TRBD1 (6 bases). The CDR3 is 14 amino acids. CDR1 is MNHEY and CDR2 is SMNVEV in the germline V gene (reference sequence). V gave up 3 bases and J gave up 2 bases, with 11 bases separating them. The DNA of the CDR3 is TGTGCCAGCAGTTTCGGCAGGGGACCCTACGAGCAGTACTTC. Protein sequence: CASSFGRGPYEQYF.

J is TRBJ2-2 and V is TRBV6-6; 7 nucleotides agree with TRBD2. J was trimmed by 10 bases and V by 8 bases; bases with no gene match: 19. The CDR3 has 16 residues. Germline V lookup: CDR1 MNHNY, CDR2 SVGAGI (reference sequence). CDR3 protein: CASRRLAGEYFSELFF. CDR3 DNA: TGTGCCAGCCGCAGGCTGGCGGGAGAGTATTTCTCGGAGCTGTTTTTT.

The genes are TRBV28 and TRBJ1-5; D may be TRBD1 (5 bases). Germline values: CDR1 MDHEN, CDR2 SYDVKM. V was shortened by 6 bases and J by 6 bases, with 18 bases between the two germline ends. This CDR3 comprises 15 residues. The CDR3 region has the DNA TGTGCCAGCAGCCCTCTAGACAGTAACGTTCAGCCCCAGCATTTT. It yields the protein CASSPLDSNVQPQHF.

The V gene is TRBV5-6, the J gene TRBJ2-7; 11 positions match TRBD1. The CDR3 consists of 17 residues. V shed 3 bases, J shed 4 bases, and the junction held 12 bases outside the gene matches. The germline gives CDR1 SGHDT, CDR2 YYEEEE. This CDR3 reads CASSSVVGQGAKYEQYF. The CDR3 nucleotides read TGTGCCAGCAGCTCTGTCGTTGGACAGGGGGCGAAATACGAGCAGTACTTC.

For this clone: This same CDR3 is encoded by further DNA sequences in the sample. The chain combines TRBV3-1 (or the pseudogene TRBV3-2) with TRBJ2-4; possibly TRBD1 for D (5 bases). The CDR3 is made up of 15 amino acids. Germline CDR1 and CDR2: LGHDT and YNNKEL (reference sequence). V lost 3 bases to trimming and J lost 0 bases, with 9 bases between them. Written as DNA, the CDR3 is TGTGCCAGCAGCCAGGGGCTATTAGCCAAAAACATTCAGTACTTC. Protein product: CASSQGLLAKNIQYF.

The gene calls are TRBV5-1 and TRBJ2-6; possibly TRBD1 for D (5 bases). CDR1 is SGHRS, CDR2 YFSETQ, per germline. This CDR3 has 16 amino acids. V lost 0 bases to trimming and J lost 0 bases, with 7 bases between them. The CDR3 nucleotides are TGCGCCAGCAGCTTGGCAGGGTCCTCTGGGGCCAACGTCCTGACTTTC. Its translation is CASSLAGSSGANVLTF.

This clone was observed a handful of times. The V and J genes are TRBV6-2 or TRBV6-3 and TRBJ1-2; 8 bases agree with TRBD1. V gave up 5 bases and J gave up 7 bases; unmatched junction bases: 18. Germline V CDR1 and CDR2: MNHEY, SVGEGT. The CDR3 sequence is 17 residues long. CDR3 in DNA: TGTGCCAGCAGTGCGATTAGCGTTGGGCAGGGGGCGCGTGGCTACACCTTC. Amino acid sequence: CASSAISVGQGARGYTF.

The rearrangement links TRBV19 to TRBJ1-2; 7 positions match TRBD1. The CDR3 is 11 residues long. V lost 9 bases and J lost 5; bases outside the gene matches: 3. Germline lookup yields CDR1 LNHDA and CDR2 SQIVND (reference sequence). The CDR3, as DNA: TGTGCCAGCAAACAGGGGTATGGCTACACCTTC. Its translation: CASKQGYGYTF.

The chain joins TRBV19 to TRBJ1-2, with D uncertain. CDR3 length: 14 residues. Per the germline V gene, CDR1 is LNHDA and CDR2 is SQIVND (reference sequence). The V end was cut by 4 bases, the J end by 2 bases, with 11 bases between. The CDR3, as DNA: TGTGCCAGTAGTACATCCAGGTCGAACTATGGCTACACCTTC. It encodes CASSTSRSNYGYTF.

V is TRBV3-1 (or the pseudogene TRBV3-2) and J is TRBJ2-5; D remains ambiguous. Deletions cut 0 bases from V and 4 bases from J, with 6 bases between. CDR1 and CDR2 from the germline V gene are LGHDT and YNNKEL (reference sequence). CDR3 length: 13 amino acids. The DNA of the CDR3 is TGTGCCAGCAGCCAAGATGGGCGAGAGACCCAGTACTTC. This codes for CASSQDGRETQYF.

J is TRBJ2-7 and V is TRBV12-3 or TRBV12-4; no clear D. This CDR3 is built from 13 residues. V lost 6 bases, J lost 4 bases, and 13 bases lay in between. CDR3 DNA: TGTGCCAGCAGGAGCACAGACCGGTACGAGCAGTACTTC. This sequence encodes CASRSTDRYEQYF.

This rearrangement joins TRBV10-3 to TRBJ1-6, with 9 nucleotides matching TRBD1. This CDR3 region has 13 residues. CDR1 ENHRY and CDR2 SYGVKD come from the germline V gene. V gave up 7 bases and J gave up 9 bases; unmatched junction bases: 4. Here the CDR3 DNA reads TGTGCCATCACATCGGGACAGGGTTCACCCCTCCACTTT. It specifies CAITSGQGSPLHF.

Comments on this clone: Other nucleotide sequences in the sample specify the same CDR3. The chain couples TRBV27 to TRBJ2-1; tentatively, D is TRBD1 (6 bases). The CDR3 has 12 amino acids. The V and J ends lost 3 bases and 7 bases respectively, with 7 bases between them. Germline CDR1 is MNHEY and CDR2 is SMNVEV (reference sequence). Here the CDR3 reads CASSLRGNEQFF. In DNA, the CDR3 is TGTGCCAGCAGTTTGAGGGGGAATGAGCAGTTCTTC.

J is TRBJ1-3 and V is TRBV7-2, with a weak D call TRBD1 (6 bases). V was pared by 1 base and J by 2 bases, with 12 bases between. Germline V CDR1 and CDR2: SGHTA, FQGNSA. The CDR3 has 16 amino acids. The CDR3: CASSLGIPGAGNTIYF. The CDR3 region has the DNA TGTGCCAGCAGCTTAGGGATTCCAGGGGCTGGAAACACCATATATTTT.

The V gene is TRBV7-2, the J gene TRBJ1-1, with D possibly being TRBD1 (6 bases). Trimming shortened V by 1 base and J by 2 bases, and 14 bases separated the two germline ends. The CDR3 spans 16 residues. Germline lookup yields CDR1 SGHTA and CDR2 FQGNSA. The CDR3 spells CASSLGWGRGNTEAFF. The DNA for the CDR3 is TGTGCCAGCAGCTTAGGTTGGGGCAGGGGAAACACTGAAGCTTTCTTT.